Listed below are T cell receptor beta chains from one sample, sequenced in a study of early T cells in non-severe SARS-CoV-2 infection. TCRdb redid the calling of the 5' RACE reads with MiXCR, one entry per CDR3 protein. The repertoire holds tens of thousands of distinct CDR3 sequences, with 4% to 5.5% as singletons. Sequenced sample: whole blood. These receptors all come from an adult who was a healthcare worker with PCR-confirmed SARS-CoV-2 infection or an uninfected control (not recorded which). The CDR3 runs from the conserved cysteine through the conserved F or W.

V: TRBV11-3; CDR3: CASSPSRSGELFF
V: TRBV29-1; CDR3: CSVTGNYGYTF
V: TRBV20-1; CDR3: CSASAGTKNIQYF
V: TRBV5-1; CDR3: CASSRTGQGNTEAFF
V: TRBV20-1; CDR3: CSAREGGPNIQYF
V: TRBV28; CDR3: CASSSRLAAYNEQFF
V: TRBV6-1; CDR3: CASSDSVYNEQFF
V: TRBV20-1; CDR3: CSARAPRLSNEQFF
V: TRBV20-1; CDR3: CSAVLAGATGELFF
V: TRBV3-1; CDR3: CASRQSSYNEQFF
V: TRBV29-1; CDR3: CSVVQGAVNTEAFF
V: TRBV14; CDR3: CASSQGLAANEQFF
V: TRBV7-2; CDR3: CASSLRGMEAFF
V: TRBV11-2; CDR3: CASSPSLAVTQYF
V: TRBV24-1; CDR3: CATRHRTGLTSNQPQHF
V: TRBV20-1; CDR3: CSVYSGSAGNIQYF
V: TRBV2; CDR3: CASSGGANPYEQYF
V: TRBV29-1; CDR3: CSVGGGITGTDTQYF
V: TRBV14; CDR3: CASSQDPDTGELFF
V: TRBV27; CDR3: CASRHRGSYEQYF
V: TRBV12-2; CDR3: CAAPSSRGYNEQYF
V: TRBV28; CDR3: CASSLDGNQPQHF
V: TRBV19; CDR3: CASSSTTSGRPPYRELFF
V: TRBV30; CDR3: CAWSPSGGTNTGELFF
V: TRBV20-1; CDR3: CSARHRGGMAEQFF
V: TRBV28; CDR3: CASRGVGETQYF
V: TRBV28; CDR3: CASSFSSTRDYEQYF
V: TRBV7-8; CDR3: CASRLTGGNEQFF
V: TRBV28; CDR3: CASSLNYEQYF
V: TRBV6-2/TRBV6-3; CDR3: CASSYSGLQETQYF
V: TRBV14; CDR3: CASSQVLYEQYF
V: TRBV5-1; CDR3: CASTLQGAGTDTQYF
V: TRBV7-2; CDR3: CASSFFGGVNEQFF
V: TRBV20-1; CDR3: CSARSLGEGTEAFF
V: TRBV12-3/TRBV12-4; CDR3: CASVRGVSGTGELFF
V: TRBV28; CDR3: CASSPTSGFGTDTQYF
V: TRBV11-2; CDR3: CASSLFTGRPQETQYF
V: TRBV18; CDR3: CASSPTKEAEAFF
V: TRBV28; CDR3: CASSRRAEAFF
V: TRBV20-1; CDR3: CSASSTGDLYEQYF
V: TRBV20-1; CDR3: CSARLAGEETQYF
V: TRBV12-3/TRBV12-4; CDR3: CVSSPGRTSNQPQHF
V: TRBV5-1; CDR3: CASSFSDGGDTQYF
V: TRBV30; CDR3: CAWSVLGNTEAFF
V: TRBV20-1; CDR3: CSAWTPNTEAFF
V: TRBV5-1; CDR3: CASSSTRYYEQYF
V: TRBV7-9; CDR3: CASRGQNRAGANVLTF
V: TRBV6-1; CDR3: CASSELGGDTEAFF
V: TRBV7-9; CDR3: CASSYDRGLVETQYF
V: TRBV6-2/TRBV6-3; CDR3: CASSKYSSYNEQFF
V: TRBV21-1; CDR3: CASSKFFRQSEQYF